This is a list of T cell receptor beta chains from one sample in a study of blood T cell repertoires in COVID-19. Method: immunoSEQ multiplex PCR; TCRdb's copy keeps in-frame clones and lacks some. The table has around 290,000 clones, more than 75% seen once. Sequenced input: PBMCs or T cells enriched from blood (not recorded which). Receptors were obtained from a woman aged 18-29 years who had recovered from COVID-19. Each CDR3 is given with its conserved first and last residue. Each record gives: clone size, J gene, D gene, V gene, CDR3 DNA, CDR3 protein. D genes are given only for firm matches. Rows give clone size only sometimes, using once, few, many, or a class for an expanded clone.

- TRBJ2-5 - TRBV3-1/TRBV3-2 TGTGCCAGCAGCCAGGATTACAGTGGAGAGACCCAGTACTTC CASSQDYSGETQYF
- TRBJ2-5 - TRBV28 TGTGCCAGCAGTTGGGCACCTGGGGGGGAGACCCAGTACTTC CASSWAPGGETQYF
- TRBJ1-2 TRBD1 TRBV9 TGTGCCAGCAGCGCATCCTCCCAGGGGGCGGGCTATGGCTACACCTTC CASSASSQGAGYGYTF
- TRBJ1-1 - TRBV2 TGTGCCAGCATTAAAGGCAGACTTTTGAACACTGAAGCTTTCTTT CASIKGRLLNTEAFF
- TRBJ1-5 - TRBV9 TGTGCCAGCAGCGTAGGGGGCAGCAATCAGCCCCAGCATTTT CASSVGGSNQPQHF
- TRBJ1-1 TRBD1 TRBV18 TGTGCCAGCTCACCCCGGACAGGGATAGAATCTGAAGCTTTCTTT CASSPRTGIESEAFF
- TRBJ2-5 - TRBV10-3 TGTGCCATCAGTCAACCACAGGGTCGGGAGACCCAGTACTTC CAISQPQGRETQYF
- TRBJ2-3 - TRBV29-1 TGCAGCGTAGAGATCAGGGAGGTCGGCGATACGCAGTATTTT CSVEIREVGDTQYF
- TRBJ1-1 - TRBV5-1 TGCGCCAGCAGCTTGGGACACACGAACACTGAAGCTTTCTTT CASSLGHTNTEAFF
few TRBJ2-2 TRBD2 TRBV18 TGTGCCAGCTCACCACGGACTAGCGGGAACACCGGGGAGCTGTTTTTT CASSPRTSGNTGELFF
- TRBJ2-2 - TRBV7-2 TGTGCCAGCAGCATCGATAGCGGCACCGGGGAGCTGTTTTTT CASSIDSGTGELFF
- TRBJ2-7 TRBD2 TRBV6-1 TGTGCCAGCAGTGATTCTGGGACTAGCGGGAGGAATACCTTC CASSDSGTSGRNTF
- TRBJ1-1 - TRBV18 TGTGCCAGCCGGACTAATTTGAACACTGAAGCTTTCTTT CASRTNLNTEAFF
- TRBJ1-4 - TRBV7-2 TGTGCCAGCAGCTTAAACCGGGGTGAAAAACTGTTTTTT CASSLNRGEKLFF
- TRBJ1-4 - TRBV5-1 TGCGCCAGCTCCGAATCTCTGGGCATAAGGGAAAAACTGTTTTTT CASSESLGIREKLFF
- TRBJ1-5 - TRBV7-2 TGTGCCAGCAGCCCAAACAGGGATCAGCCCCAGCATTTT CASSPNRDQPQHF
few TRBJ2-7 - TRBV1 TGCACCAGCAGGGGACTAGTCCACGAGCAGTACTTC CTSRGLVHEQYF
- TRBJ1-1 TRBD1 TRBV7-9 TGTGCCAGCAGCTCCCTACAAGCAGGGGGCACTGAAGCTTTCTTT CASSSLQAGGTEAFF
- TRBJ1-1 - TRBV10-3 TGTGCCATCAGTGAGTCGTTGGGACATAAGTCGACGCCGGGGCACACTGAAGCTTTCTTT CAISESLGHKSTPGHTEAFF
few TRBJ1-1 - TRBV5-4 TGTGCCAGCAGCCGAGATTACAGGGTATCCACTGAAGCTTTCTTT CASSRDYRVSTEAFF
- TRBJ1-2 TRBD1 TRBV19 TGTGCCAGTAGTACCGGACAGGGGGCGGATGGCTACACCTTC CASSTGQGADGYTF
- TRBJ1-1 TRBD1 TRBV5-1 TGCGCCAGCAGCTTGGCGGACAGGGGGCCGGGCACTGAAGCTTTCTTT CASSLADRGPGTEAFF
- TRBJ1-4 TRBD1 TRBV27 TGTGCCAGCAGTACTACCCTACAGGGGGGTAATGAAAAACTGTTTTTT CASSTTLQGGNEKLFF
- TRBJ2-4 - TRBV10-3 TGTGCCATCAGTGATGGGGGGGGCGGAAACATTCAGTACTTC CAISDGGGGNIQYF
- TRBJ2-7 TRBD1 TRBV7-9 TGTGCCAGCAGCTTTGGACAGGGGGTCTCCTACGAGCAGTACTTC CASSFGQGVSYEQYF
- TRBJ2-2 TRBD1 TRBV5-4 TGTGCCAGCAGACCGACAGGGGTTGGATACACCGGGGAGCTGTTTTTT CASRPTGVGYTGELFF
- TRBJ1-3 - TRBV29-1 TGCAGCGTTGCGTGGGACAACTCTGGAAACACCATATATTTT CSVAWDNSGNTIYF
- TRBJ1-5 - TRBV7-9 TGTGCCAGCAGTGGGGGGGTATACAGCAATCAGCCCCAGCATTTT CASSGGVYSNQPQHF
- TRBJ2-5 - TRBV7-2 TGTGCCAGCAGCTCTATCGAGACCCAGTACTTC CASSSIETQYF
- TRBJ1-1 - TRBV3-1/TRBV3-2 TGTGCCAGCAGCCAAGACGGGCAGGGCTGGAACACTGAAGCTTTCTTT CASSQDGQGWNTEAFF
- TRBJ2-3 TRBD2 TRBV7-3 TGTGCCAGCAGCTTAGCGGGAGAGGGAACAGATACGCAGTATTTT CASSLAGEGTDTQYF
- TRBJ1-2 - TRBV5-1 TGCGCCAGCCGCCAAGAACCAAATCGAGAAACCTATGGCTACACCTTC CASRQEPNRETYGYTF
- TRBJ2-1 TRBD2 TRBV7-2 TGTGCCAGCAGCCCAGACGGTGGACAGCGGGAGAGTGGGAATGAGCAGTTCTTC CASSPDGGQRESGNEQFF
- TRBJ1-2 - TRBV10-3 TGTGCCATCTTAAAAATCGGTAGGGGCTCCTATGGCTACACCTTC CAILKIGRGSYGYTF
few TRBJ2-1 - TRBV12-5 TGTGCTAGTGGACATTTCTCCTACAATGAGCAGTTCTTC CASGHFSYNEQFF
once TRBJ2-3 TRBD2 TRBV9 TGTGCCAGCAGCGCATATGCGGGACTAGCGTCCGTTGGCCAGTATTTT CASSAYAGLASVGQYF
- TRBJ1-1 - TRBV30 TGTGCCTGGAGCTGGGGGCGATTGAACACTGAAGCTTTCTTT CAWSWGRLNTEAFF
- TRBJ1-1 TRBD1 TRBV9 TGTGCCAGCAGCGCCCCGGGACAGGGCGTTATTCCAAACACTGAAGCTTTCTTT CASSAPGQGVIPNTEAFF
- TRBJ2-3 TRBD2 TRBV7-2 TGTGCCAGCAGCGGGGGACTAGCGGGGGCTACAGATACGCAGTATTTT CASSGGLAGATDTQYF
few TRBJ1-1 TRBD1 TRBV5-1 TGCGCCAGCAGCCCCCGCCCGGGACAGGGGGTTAGTGCTTTCTTT CASSPRPGQGVSAFF
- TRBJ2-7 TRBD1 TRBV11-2 TGTGCCAGCAGCTTGGGGACAGTCCCCTACGAGCAGTACTTC CASSLGTVPYEQYF
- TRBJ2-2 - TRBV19 TGTGCCAGCCGCGGCCCGGTTCTTTGGGGGGAAGACACCGGGGAGCTGTTTTTT CASRGPVLWGEDTGELFF
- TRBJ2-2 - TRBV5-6 TGTGCCAGCAGCTTTCTTCCAGACACCGGGGAGCTGTTTTTT CASSFLPDTGELFF
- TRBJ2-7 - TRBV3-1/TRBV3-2 TGTGCCAGCAGCCAAGCCGAGACAGGTCCCAGGTACTTC CASSQAETGPRYF
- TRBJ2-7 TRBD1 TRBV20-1 TGCAGTGCTAGTCTCGGACAGGGGAGGGACGAGCAGTACTTC CSASLGQGRDEQYF
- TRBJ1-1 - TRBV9 TGTGCCAGCAGCGTAGGGTACACCTCAAACACTGAAGCTTTCTTT CASSVGYTSNTEAFF
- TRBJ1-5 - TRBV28 TGTGCCAGCAGTAGACAGACCGATAGCAATCAGCCCCAGCATTTT CASSRQTDSNQPQHF
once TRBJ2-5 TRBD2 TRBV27 TGTGCCAGCAGTTTTAAGGGGCTAGCGGGCCTTGCGTACCAAGAGACCCAGTACTTC CASSFKGLAGLAYQETQYF
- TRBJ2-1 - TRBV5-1 TGCGCCAGCAGCTTGCTAGCGGAGCAGTTCTTC CASSLLAEQFF
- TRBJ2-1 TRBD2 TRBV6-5 TGTGCCAGCCGAGGGTCGGGAGGCTCCTACAATGAGCAGTTCTTC CASRGSGGSYNEQFF
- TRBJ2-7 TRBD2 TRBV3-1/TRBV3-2 TGTGCCAGCAGCCAAGAGGGCGGGAGTCTCTACGAGCAGTACTTC CASSQEGGSLYEQYF
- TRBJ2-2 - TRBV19 TGTGCCAGTAAAGTCTCACGGGACACCGGGGAGCTGTTTTTT CASKVSRDTGELFF